Listed below are T cell receptor beta chains from one sample, sequenced in a study of CD8+CD57+ T cells in acquired aplastic anemia. TCRdb fed the reads into MiXCR, producing one record per CDR3 protein. The sample has 150,000 to 200,000 distinct CDR3 sequences; about 48% are singletons. The sequencing input was sorted CD4+, CD8+, or CD8+CD57+ T cells (not recorded which) from PBMCs. Receptors were obtained from a human donor with aplastic anemia. The conserved cysteine and the conserved F or W are not part of the CDR3 here. Each record gives: J gene, V gene, CDR3 protein.

>TRBJ1-1|TRBV25-1
ASSDWDRPTEAF
>TRBJ2-7|TRBV2
ASKAETYEQY
>TRBJ1-2|TRBV19
ASSDGSSNYGYT
>TRBJ2-7|TRBV2
ASSEDGRRNYEQY
>TRBJ2-7|TRBV7-2
ASSSGGQTSYEQY
>TRBJ2-1|TRBV24-1
ATSRQGRIHEQF
>TRBJ2-1|TRBV19
ASSIERGDEQF
>TRBJ2-3|TRBV20-1
SAKLAGTDTQY
>TRBJ2-7|TRBV2
ASSADDRPYEQY
>TRBJ2-3|TRBV9
ASSVGQGQTDTQY
>TRBJ2-5|TRBV7-3
ASSAGTSGETQY
>TRBJ2-3|TRBV24-1
ATSGSGDSSTDAQY
>TRBJ1-5|TRBV10-3
ASSDRGSNQPQH
>TRBJ2-5|TRBV7-2
ASSLQRGGQETQY
>TRBJ2-1|TRBV4-3
ASSLGGRSVNEQF
>TRBJ1-3|TRBV20-1
SARARQTGNTIY
>TRBJ2-1|TRBV9
ASSPGGLGNEQF
>TRBJ2-6|TRBV30
AWAEMTGANVLT
>TRBJ2-7|TRBV20-1
SANGLAGLSHEQY
>TRBJ2-7|TRBV7-9
ASRGLAGAAYEQY
>TRBJ1-5|TRBV7-3
ASSLTGDGNQPQH
>TRBJ2-1|TRBV7-4
ASSRQGSDGEQF
>TRBJ1-4|TRBV9
ASSVGRGRATNEKLF
>TRBJ1-1|TRBV2
ASSEARGYTEAF
>TRBJ2-6|TRBV25-1
ASSATSGGLSGANVLT
>TRBJ2-7|TRBV25-1
ASSDRRYEQY
>TRBJ2-6|TRBV5-4
ASSFGGLGANVLT
>TRBJ2-1|TRBV2
ASSEWGTVNNEQF
>TRBJ2-4|TRBV6-1
ASSPITGQGRNIQY
>TRBJ2-7|TRBV24-1
AAGTGVTEQY
>TRBJ2-7|TRBV6-5
ASSSTGPLEQY
>TRBJ2-2|TRBV2
ASSYSGGRIVTGELF
>TRBJ2-4|TRBV6-1
ASSRPGTRKNIQY
>TRBJ2-7|TRBV2
ASRDRGNEQY
>TRBJ2-2|TRBV2
ASRRPDNTGELF
>TRBJ2-7|TRBV29-1
SVEVATTYEQY
>TRBJ2-5|TRBV2
ASSASIGQETQY
>TRBJ1-3|TRBV27
ASSPGISASGNAIY
>TRBJ1-1|TRBV6-2/TRBV6-3
ASSFLTGNRRTEAF
>TRBJ1-2|TRBV2
ASSEEEGGGYT
>TRBJ1-2|TRBV12-3/TRBV12-4
ASGMHGGCDGYT
>TRBJ1-5|TRBV10-2
ASMKGQGNQPQH
>TRBJ2-1|TRBV9
ASSADMDEVGYNEQF
>TRBJ1-1|TRBV7-2
ASSLTGTANTEAF
>TRBJ2-7|TRBV14
ASRQTGVGYEQY
>TRBJ2-7|TRBV27
ASSPRPGQPPEQY
>TRBJ2-5|TRBV12-3/TRBV12-4
ASSLMGQQETQY
>TRBJ1-2|TRBV29-1
SVEGSGYT
>TRBJ2-7|TRBV15
AISAELGGSYEQY
>TRBJ1-4|TRBV30
AWSVFLNGKLF